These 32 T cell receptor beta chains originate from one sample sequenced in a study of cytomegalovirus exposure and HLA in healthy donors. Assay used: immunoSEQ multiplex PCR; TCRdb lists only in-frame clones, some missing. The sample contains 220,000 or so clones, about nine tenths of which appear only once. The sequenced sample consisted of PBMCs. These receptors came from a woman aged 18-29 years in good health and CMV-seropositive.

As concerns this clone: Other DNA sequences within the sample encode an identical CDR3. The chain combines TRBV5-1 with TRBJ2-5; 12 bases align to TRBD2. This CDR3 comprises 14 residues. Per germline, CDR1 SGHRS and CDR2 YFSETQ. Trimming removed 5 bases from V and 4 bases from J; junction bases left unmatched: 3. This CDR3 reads CASRPLAGGETQYF. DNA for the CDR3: TGCGCCAGCAGGCCACTAGCGGGAGGAGAGACCCAGTACTTC.

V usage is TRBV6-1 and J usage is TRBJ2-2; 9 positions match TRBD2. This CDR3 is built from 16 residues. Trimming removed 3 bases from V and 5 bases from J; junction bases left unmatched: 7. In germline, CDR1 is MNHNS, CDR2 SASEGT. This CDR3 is CASSDLVSGSTGELFF. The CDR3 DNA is TGTGCCAGCAGTGATCTGGTTAGCGGGAGTACCGGGGAGCTGTTTTTT.

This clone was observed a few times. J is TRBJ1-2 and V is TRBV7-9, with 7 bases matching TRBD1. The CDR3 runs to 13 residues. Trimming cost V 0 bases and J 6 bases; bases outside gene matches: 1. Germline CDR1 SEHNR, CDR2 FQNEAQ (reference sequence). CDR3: CASSLAGGNGYTF. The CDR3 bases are TGTGCCAGCAGCTTAGCAGGGGGCAATGGCTACACCTTC.

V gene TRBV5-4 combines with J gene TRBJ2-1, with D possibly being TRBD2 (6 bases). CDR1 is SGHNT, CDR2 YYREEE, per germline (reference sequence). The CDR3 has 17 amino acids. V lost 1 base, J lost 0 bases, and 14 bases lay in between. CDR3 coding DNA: TGTGCCAGCAGCTTGCCCCGGGACTCGAGCTCCTACAATGAGCAGTTCTTC. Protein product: CASSLPRDSSSYNEQFF.

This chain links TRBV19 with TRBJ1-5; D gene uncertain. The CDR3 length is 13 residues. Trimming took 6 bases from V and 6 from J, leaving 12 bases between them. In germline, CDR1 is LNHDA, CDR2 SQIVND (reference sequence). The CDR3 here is CASSVIEAQPQHF. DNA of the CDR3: TGTGCCAGTAGCGTAATTGAGGCTCAGCCCCAGCATTTT.

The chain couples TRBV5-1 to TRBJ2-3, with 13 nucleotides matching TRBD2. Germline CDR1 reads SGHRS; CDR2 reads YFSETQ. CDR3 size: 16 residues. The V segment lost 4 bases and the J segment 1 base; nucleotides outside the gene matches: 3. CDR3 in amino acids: CASSHGLAGGTDTQYF. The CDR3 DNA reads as TGCGCCAGCAGCCACGGACTAGCGGGGGGCACAGATACGCAGTATTTT.

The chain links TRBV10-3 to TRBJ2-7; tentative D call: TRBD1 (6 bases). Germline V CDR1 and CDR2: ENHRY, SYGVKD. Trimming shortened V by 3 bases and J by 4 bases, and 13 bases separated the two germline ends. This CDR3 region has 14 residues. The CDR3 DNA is TGTGCCATCAGTGATTCCAGGGGAGATTACGAGCAGTACTTC. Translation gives CAISDSRGDYEQYF.

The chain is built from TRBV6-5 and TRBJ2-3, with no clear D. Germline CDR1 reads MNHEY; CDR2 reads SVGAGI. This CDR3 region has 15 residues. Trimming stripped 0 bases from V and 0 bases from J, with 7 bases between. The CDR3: CASSYSGGSTDTQYF. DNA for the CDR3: TGTGCCAGCAGTTACTCTGGCGGTAGCACAGATACGCAGTATTTT.

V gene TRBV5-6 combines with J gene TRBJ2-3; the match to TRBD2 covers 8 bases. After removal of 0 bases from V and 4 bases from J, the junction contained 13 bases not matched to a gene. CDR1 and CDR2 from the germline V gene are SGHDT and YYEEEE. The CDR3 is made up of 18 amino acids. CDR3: CASSLEVWGETSADTQYF. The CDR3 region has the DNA TGTGCCAGCAGCTTGGAGGTATGGGGAGAGACTAGCGCAGATACGCAGTATTTT.

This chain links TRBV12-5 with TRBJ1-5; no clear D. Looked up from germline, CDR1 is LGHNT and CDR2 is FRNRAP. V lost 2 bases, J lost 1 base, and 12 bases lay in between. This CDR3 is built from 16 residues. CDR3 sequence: CASGLSPTRSNQPQHF. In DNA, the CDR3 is TGTGCTAGTGGTTTGAGCCCGACTAGGAGCAATCAGCCCCAGCATTTT. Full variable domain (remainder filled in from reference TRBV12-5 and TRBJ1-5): DARVTQTPRHKVTEMGQEVTMRCQPILGHNTVFWYRQTMMQGLELLAYFRNRAPLDDSGMPKDRFSAEMPDATLATLKIQPSEPRDSAVYFCASGLSPTRSNQPQHFGDGTRLSIL.

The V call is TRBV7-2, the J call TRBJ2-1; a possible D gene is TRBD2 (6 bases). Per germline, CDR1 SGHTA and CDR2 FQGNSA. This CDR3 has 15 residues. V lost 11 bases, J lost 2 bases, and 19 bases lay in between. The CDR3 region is CASEGGVIAYNEQFF. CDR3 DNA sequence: TGTGCCTCCGAAGGCGGGGTGATTGCCTACAATGAGCAGTTCTTC.

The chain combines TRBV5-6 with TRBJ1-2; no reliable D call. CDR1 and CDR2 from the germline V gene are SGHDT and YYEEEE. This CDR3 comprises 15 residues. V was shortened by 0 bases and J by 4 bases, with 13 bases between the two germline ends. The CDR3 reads CASSLGGPASYGYTF. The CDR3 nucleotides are TGTGCCAGCAGCTTGGGTGGGCCGGCCAGCTATGGCTACACCTTC. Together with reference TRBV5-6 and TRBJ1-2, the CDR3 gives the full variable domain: DAGVTQSPTHLIKTRGQQVTLRCSPKSGHDTVSWYQQALGQGPQFIFQYYEEEERQRGNFPDRFSGHQFPNYSSELNVNALLLGDSALYLCASSLGGPASYGYTFGSGTRLTVV.

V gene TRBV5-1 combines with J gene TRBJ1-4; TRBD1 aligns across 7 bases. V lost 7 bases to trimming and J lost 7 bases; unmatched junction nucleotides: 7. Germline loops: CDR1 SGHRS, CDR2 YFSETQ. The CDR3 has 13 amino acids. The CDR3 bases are TGCGCCAGCCAACAGACAGGGTCTGAAAAACTGTTTTTT. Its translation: CASQQTGSEKLFF.

Here the CDR3 DNA reads TGCGCCAGCAGCCCGGGAGGGACTCAAACCTACGAGCAGTACTTC. It specifies CASSPGGTQTYEQYF. J is TRBJ2-7 and V is TRBV5-1; 8 bases fit TRBD2. The V gene end was trimmed by 4 bases and the J gene end by 2 bases; junction bases not matched to a gene: 8. The CDR3 covers 15 residues. Per the germline V gene, CDR1 is SGHRS and CDR2 is YFSETQ.

The CDR3, as DNA: TGTGCCAGCAGCCCCGGGACAGGGAATCAGCCCCAGCATTTT. Protein product: CASSPGTGNQPQHF. This chain joins TRBV7-6 and TRBJ1-5, with 9 bases lining up with TRBD1. Germline CDR1 and CDR2: SGHVS and FNYEAQ. V shed 5 bases and J 4 bases; nucleotides not matched to a gene: 3. The CDR3 has 14 residues.

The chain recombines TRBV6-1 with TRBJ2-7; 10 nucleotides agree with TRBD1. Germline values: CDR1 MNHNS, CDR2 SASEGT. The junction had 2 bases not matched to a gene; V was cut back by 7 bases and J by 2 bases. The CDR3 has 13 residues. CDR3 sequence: CASKGQGPYEQYF. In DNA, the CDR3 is TGTGCCAGCAAGGGACAGGGGCCCTACGAGCAGTACTTC.

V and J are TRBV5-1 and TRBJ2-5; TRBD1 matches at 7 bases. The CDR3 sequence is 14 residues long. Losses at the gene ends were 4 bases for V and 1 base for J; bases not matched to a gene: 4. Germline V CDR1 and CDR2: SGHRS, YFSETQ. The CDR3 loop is CASSTGTVQETQYF. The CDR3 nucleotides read TGCGCCAGCAGCACCGGGACAGTCCAAGAGACCCAGTACTTC. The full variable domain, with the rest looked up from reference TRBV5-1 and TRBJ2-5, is KAGVTQTPRYLIKTRGQQVTLSCSPISGHRSVSWYQQTPGQGLQFLFEYFSETQRNKGNFPGRFSGRQFSNSRSEMNVSTLELGDSALYLCASSTGTVQETQYFGPGTRLLVL.

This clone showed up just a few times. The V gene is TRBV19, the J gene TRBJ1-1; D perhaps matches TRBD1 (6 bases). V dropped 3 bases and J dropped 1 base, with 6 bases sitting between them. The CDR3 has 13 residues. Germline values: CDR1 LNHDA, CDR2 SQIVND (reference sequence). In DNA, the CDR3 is TGTGCCAGTAGTATGGGACAGAACACTGAAGCTTTCTTT. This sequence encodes CASSMGQNTEAFF. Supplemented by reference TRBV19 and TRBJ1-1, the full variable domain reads DGGITQSPKYLFRKEGQNVTLSCEQNLNHDAMYWYRQDPGQGLRLIYYSQIVNDFQKGDIAEGYSVSREKKESFPLTVTSAQKNPTAFYLCASSMGQNTEAFFGQGTRLTVV.

The DNA for the CDR3 is TGCAGCGTGACCAGCGCGAACACTGAAGCTTTCTTT. Protein: CSVTSANTEAFF. The J gene is TRBJ1-1, the V gene TRBV29-1; unclear D gene. Between the trimmed V and J ends, which lost 6 bases and 1 base, there was a span of 9 bases. The length of the CDR3 is 12 residues. From germline, CDR1 is SQVTM and CDR2 ANQGSEA. Full variable domain (rest looked up from reference TRBV29-1 and TRBJ1-1): SAVISQKPSRDICQRGTSLTIQCQVDSQVTMMFWYRQQPGQSLTLIATANQGSEATYESGFVIDKFPISRPNLTFSTLTVSNMSPEDSSIYLCSVTSANTEAFFGQGTRLTVV.

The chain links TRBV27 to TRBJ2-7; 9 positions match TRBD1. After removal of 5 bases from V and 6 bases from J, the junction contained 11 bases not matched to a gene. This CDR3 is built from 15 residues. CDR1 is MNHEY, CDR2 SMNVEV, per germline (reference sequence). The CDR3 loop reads CASSPGLTGGAEQYF. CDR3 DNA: TGTGCCAGCAGTCCCGGCCTGACAGGGGGTGCCGAGCAGTACTTC.

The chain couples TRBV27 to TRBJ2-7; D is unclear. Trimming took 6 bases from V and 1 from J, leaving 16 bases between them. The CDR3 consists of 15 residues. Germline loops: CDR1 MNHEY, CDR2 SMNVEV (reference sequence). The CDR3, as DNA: TGTGCCAGCAGCCCGGTGGCGGTACTATCCTACGAGCAGTACTTC. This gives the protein CASSPVAVLSYEQYF.

The CDR3 DNA reads TGTGCCAGCAGCTTGGCCCTACTAGTGGGGTTCCCAGATACGCAGTATTTT. Amino acids: CASSLALLVGFPDTQYF. V usage is TRBV5-6 and J usage is TRBJ2-3; a weak D match, TRBD2 (5 bases). This CDR3 contains 17 residues. Germline assignment: CDR1 SGHDT and CDR2 YYEEEE. The V end lost 0 bases, the J end lost 4 bases, and 18 bases lay between the germline ends.

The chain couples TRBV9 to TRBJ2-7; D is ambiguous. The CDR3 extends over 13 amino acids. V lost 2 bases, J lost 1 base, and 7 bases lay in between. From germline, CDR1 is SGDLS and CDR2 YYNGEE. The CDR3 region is CASSVGTSYEQYF. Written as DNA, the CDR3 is TGTGCCAGCAGCGTTGGCACATCCTACGAGCAGTACTTC.

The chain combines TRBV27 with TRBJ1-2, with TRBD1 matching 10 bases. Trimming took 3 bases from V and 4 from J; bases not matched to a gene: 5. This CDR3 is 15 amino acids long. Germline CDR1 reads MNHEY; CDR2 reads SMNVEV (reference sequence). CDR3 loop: CASSFRQGAVYGYTF. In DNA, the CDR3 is TGTGCCAGCAGTTTTAGACAGGGGGCGGTCTATGGCTACACCTTC.

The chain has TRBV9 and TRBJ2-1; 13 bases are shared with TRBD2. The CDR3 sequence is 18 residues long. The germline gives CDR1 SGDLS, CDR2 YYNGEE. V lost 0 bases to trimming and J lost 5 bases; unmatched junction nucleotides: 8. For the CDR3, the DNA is TGTGCCAGCAGCGTAGGGTGGACTAGCGGGAGTAGCGACAATGAGCAGTTCTTC. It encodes CASSVGWTSGSSDNEQFF. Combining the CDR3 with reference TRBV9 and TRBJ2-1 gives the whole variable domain DSGVTQTPKHLITATGQRVTLRCSPRSGDLSVYWYQQSLDQGLQFLIQYYNGEERAKGNILERFSAQQFPDLHSELNLSSLELGDSALYFCASSVGWTSGSSDNEQFFGPGTRLTVL.

CDR3 DNA sequence: TGTGCCAGCAGCTCAAGGGGTGCCGTTGTGAACACTGAAGCTTTCTTT. Translation gives CASSSRGAVVNTEAFF. The V and J genes are TRBV7-8 and TRBJ1-1; the D gene is possibly TRBD1 (5 bases). The CDR3 is 16 amino acids. Germline CDR1 is SGHVS and CDR2 is FQNEAQ. The V end was cut by 4 bases, the J end by 0 bases, with 15 bases between.

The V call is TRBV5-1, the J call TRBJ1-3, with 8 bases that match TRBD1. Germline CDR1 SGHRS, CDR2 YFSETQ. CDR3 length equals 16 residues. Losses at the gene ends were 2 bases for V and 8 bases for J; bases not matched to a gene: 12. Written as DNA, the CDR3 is TGCGCCAGCAGCTTTAATGGCAGGGGGCAAAGAGACACCATATATTTT. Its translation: CASSFNGRGQRDTIYF.

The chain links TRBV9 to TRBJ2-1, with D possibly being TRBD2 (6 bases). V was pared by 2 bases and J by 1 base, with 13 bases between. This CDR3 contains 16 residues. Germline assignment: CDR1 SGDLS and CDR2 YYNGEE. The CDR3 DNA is TGTGCCAGCAGCGTCCGACTAGGCCCGTCCTACAATGAGCAGTTCTTC. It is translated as CASSVRLGPSYNEQFF.

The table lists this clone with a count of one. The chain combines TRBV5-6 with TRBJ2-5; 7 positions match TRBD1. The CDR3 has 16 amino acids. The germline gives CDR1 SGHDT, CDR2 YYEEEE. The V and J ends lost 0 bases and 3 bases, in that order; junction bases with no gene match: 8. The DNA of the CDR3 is TGTGCCAGCAGCTTGGCCTGGCCAGGGGGAGAAGAGACCCAGTACTTC. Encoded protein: CASSLAWPGGEETQYF.

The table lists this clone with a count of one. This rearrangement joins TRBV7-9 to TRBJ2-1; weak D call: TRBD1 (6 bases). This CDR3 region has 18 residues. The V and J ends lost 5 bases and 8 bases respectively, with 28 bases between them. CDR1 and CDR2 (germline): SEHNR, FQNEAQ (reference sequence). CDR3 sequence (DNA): TGTGCCAGCAGCCCAATAGGACAGTTTTGGTTTGTACACGATGAGCAGTTCTTC. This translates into CASSPIGQFWFVHDEQFF. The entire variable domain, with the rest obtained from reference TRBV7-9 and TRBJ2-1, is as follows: DTGVSQNPRHKITKRGQNVTFRCDPISEHNRLYWYRQTLGQGPEFLTYFQNEAQLEKSRLLSDRFSAERPKGSFSTLEIQRTEQGDSAMYLCASSPIGQFWFVHDEQFFGPGTRLTVL.

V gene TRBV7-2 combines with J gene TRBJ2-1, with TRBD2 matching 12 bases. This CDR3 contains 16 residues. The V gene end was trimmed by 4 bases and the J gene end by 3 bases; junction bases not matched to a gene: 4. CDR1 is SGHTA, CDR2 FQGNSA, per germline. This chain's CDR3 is CASSSTSGSLYNEQFF. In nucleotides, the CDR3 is TGTGCCAGCAGCTCGACTAGCGGGAGTCTCTACAATGAGCAGTTCTTC. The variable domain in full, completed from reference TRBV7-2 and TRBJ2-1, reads GAGVSQSPSNKVTEKGKDVELRCDPISGHTALYWYRQSLGQGLEFLIYFQGNSAPDKSGLPSDRFSAERTGGSVSTLTIQRTQQEDSAVYLCASSSTSGSLYNEQFFGPGTRLTVL.

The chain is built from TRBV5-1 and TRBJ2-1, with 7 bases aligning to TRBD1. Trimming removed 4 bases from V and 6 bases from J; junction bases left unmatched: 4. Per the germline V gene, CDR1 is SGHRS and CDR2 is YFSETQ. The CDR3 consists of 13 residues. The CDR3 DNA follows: TGCGCCAGCAGCACGGCAGGGGGCAATGAGCAGTTCTTC. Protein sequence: CASSTAGGNEQFF.